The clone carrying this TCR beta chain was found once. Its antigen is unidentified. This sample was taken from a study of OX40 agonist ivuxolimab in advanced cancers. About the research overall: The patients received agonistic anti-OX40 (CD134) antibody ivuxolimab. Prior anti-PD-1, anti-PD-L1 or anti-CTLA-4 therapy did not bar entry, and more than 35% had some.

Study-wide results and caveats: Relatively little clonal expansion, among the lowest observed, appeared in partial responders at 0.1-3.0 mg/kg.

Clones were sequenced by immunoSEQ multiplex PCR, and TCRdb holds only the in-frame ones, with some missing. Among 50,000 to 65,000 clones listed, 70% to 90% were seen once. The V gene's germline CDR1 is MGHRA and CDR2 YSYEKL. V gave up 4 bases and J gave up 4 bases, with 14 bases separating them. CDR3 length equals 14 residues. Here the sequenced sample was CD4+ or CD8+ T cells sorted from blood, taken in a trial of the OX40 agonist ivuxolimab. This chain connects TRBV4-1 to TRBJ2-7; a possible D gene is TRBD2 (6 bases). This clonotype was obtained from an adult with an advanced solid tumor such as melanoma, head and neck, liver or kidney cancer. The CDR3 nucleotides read TGCGCCAGCAGCCCTCTGGGGAGGACGTACGAGCAGTACTTC. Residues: CASSPLGRTYEQYF.